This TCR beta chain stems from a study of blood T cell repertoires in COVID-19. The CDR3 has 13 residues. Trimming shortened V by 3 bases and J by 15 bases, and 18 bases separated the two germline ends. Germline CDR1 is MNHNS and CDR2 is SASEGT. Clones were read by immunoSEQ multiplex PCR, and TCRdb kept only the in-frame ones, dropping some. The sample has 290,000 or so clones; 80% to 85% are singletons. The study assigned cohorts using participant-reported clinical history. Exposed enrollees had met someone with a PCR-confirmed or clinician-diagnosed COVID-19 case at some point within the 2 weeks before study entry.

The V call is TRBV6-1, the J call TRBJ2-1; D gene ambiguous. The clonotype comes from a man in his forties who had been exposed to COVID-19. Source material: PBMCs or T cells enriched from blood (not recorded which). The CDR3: CASSEEHNDKPFF. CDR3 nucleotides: TGTGCCAGCAGTGAGGAACATAATGACAAACCGTTCTTC.